A selection of T cell receptor beta chains follows, all from one sample in a study of blood T cell repertoires in COVID-19. Libraries were prepared by immunoSEQ multiplex PCR; TCRdb keeps only in-frame clonotypes and omits some of them. Of approximately 230,000 clones listed, 70% to 85% were seen once; the top ten hold nearly 9%. Sample: peripheral blood. The receptors were sampled from an elderly man with acute or convalescent COVID-19. CDR3s include the opening cysteine and the closing phenylalanine or tryptophan. Each record gives: J gene, D gene, clone size, V gene, CDR3 protein, CDR3 DNA. A D gene is named only where the DNA matches it firmly. Rows give clone size only sometimes, using once, few, many, or a class for an expanded clone.

j_gene: TRBJ2-4
d_gene: TRBD1
abundance: -
v_gene: TRBV6-5
CDR3aa: CASSPPGTGRNIQYF
CDR3nt: TGTGCCAGCAGTCCTCCCGGGACAGGGAGAAACATTCAGTACTTC

j_gene: TRBJ1-5
d_gene: -
abundance: -
v_gene: TRBV4-2
CDR3aa: CASSQGGTGLQPQHF
CDR3nt: TGTGCCAGCAGCCAAGGTGGTACGGGGTTGCAGCCCCAGCATTTT

j_gene: TRBJ2-3
d_gene: TRBD1
abundance: -
v_gene: TRBV30
CDR3aa: CAWKTGLSTDTQYF
CDR3nt: TGTGCCTGGAAGACAGGGCTAAGCACAGATACGCAGTATTTT

j_gene: TRBJ2-6
d_gene: -
abundance: -
v_gene: TRBV19
CDR3aa: CASSRLRQLSGANVLTF
CDR3nt: TGTGCCAGTAGTAGGCTCCGACAGCTCTCTGGGGCCAACGTCCTGACTTTC

j_gene: TRBJ1-6
d_gene: -
abundance: few
v_gene: TRBV19
CDR3aa: CASSIDQQGTGSPLHF
CDR3nt: TGTGCCAGTAGTATAGATCAGCAGGGGACCGGTTCACCCCTCCACTTT

j_gene: TRBJ2-7
d_gene: -
abundance: -
v_gene: TRBV3-1/TRBV3-2
CDR3aa: CASSQRRGEGFHEQYF
CDR3nt: TGTGCCAGCAGCCAGAGGAGGGGAGAGGGGTTCCACGAGCAGTACTTC

j_gene: TRBJ1-3
d_gene: -
abundance: -
v_gene: TRBV19
CDR3aa: CASKDTYSGNTIYF
CDR3nt: TGTGCCAGTAAGGACACCTACTCTGGAAACACCATATATTTT

j_gene: TRBJ2-1
d_gene: -
abundance: -
v_gene: TRBV6-5
CDR3aa: CASYLYNEQFF
CDR3nt: TGTGCCAGTTATCTTTACAATGAGCAGTTCTTC

j_gene: TRBJ2-7
d_gene: -
abundance: -
v_gene: TRBV18
CDR3aa: CASSGGEYEQYF
CDR3nt: TGTGCCAGCTCCGGTGGGGAGTACGAGCAGTACTTC

j_gene: TRBJ2-1
d_gene: TRBD2
abundance: -
v_gene: TRBV24-1
CDR3aa: CATSDPTSGTSTGMVNEQFF
CDR3nt: TGTGCCACCAGTGATCCGACCTCCGGGACTAGTACTGGTATGGTCAATGAGCAGTTCTTC

j_gene: TRBJ1-4
d_gene: TRBD1
abundance: -
v_gene: TRBV5-1
CDR3aa: CASSLGQGASNEKLFF
CDR3nt: TGCGCCAGCAGCTTGGGACAGGGGGCATCTAATGAAAAACTGTTTTTT

j_gene: TRBJ1-1
d_gene: -
abundance: -
v_gene: TRBV18
CDR3aa: CASLDTMNTEAFF
CDR3nt: TGTGCCAGTCTGGACACCATGAACACTGAAGCTTTCTTT

j_gene: TRBJ2-1
d_gene: -
abundance: -
v_gene: TRBV27
CDR3aa: CASTGRRGGSYNEQFF
CDR3nt: TGTGCCAGCACTGGGCGGCGTGGAGGTTCCTACAATGAGCAGTTCTTC

j_gene: TRBJ1-3
d_gene: TRBD1
abundance: few
v_gene: TRBV12-5
CDR3aa: CASGLHRDSLSGNTIYF
CDR3nt: TGTGCTAGTGGTTTGCACCGGGACAGCCTCTCTGGAAACACCATATATTTT

j_gene: TRBJ2-3
d_gene: -
abundance: -
v_gene: TRBV7-7
CDR3aa: CASSLATTTDTQYF
CDR3nt: TGTGCCAGCAGCTTAGCTACAACCACAGATACGCAGTATTTT

j_gene: TRBJ1-2
d_gene: TRBD1
abundance: -
v_gene: TRBV5-4
CDR3aa: CASSLEGTDYGYTF
CDR3nt: TGTGCCAGCAGCTTGGAAGGGACAGATTATGGCTACACCTTC

j_gene: TRBJ2-1
d_gene: TRBD1
abundance: -
v_gene: TRBV30
CDR3aa: CAWRGQGIFSGEQFF
CDR3nt: TGTGCCTGGAGGGGACAGGGGATATTTTCGGGTGAGCAGTTCTTC

j_gene: TRBJ1-5
d_gene: -
abundance: medium-sized
v_gene: TRBV7-2
CDR3aa: CASSLRQVGNQPQHF
CDR3nt: TGTGCCAGCAGCTTACGACAGGTCGGCAATCAGCCCCAGCATTTT

j_gene: TRBJ1-3
d_gene: -
abundance: few
v_gene: TRBV6-5
CDR3aa: CASTTGGENTIYF
CDR3nt: TGTGCCAGCACCACTGGGGGGGAAAACACCATATATTTT

j_gene: TRBJ2-1
d_gene: -
abundance: -
v_gene: TRBV6-5
CDR3aa: CASSYFAGAYNEQFF
CDR3nt: TGTGCCAGCAGTTACTTCGCGGGTGCATATAATGAGCAGTTCTTC

j_gene: TRBJ1-4
d_gene: -
abundance: -
v_gene: TRBV11-2
CDR3aa: CASSLEHVVEKLFF
CDR3nt: TGTGCCAGCAGCTTAGAACATGTGGTTGAAAAACTGTTTTTT

j_gene: TRBJ2-5
d_gene: TRBD1
abundance: -
v_gene: TRBV7-9
CDR3aa: CASSLAVTGGFETQYF
CDR3nt: TGTGCCAGCAGCTTAGCGGTGACAGGGGGCTTTGAGACCCAGTACTTC

j_gene: TRBJ1-4
d_gene: -
abundance: -
v_gene: TRBV19
CDR3aa: CASSNQGKEKLFF
CDR3nt: TGTGCCAGTAGTAACCAGGGTAAAGAAAAACTGTTTTTT

j_gene: TRBJ2-7
d_gene: TRBD1
abundance: -
v_gene: TRBV5-4
CDR3aa: CASSSRDRGYEQYF
CDR3nt: TGTGCCAGCAGTTCCCGGGACAGGGGCTACGAGCAGTACTTC

j_gene: TRBJ1-1
d_gene: -
abundance: -
v_gene: TRBV29-1
CDR3aa: CSTDTEAFF
CDR3nt: TGCAGCACAGACACTGAAGCTTTCTTT

j_gene: TRBJ1-2
d_gene: -
abundance: -
v_gene: TRBV7-2
CDR3aa: CASSKGVGYYGYTF
CDR3nt: TGTGCCAGCAGCAAAGGGGTGGGATACTATGGCTACACCTTC

j_gene: TRBJ2-7
d_gene: TRBD1
abundance: -
v_gene: TRBV6-5
CDR3aa: CASTRDSYEQYF
CDR3nt: TGTGCCAGCACTCGGGACAGCTACGAGCAGTACTTC

j_gene: TRBJ1-1
d_gene: TRBD1
abundance: -
v_gene: TRBV18
CDR3aa: CASSLSGTGNGNTEAFF
CDR3nt: TGTGCCAGCTCACTCTCCGGGACAGGGAACGGGAACACTGAAGCTTTCTTT

j_gene: TRBJ2-7
d_gene: -
abundance: -
v_gene: TRBV2
CDR3aa: CASKGGRDYEQYF
CDR3nt: TGTGCCAGCAAGGGGGGGCGCGACTACGAGCAGTACTTC

j_gene: TRBJ2-2
d_gene: TRBD1
abundance: -
v_gene: TRBV6-5
CDR3aa: CASSRDTGGTGELFF
CDR3nt: TGTGCCAGCAGTCGAGATACAGGGGGCACGGGGGAGCTGTTTTTT

j_gene: TRBJ2-3
d_gene: -
abundance: once
v_gene: TRBV24-1
CDR3aa: CATSASGGTSDTQYF
CDR3nt: TGTGCCACCAGTGCGTCAGGGGGGACCTCAGATACGCAGTATTTT

j_gene: TRBJ1-6
d_gene: -
abundance: -
v_gene: TRBV5-1
CDR3aa: CASSPPGGSYNSPLHF
CDR3nt: TGCGCCAGCAGCCCTCCGGGAGGGTCCTATAATTCACCCCTCCACTTT

j_gene: TRBJ2-7
d_gene: -
abundance: -
v_gene: TRBV2
CDR3aa: CASSVQGGISYEQYF
CDR3nt: TGTGCCAGCAGTGTACAGGGGGGGATCTCCTACGAGCAGTACTTC

j_gene: TRBJ2-3
d_gene: TRBD2
abundance: once
v_gene: TRBV7-2
CDR3aa: CASSLVRAGGSDTQYF
CDR3nt: TGTGCCAGCAGCTTAGTTCGGGCGGGAGGGTCAGATACGCAGTATTTT

j_gene: TRBJ1-6
d_gene: -
abundance: -
v_gene: TRBV28
CDR3aa: CASSLGAPSPLHF
CDR3nt: TGTGCCAGCAGTTTGGGGGCTCCTTCACCCCTCCACTTT

j_gene: TRBJ2-2
d_gene: TRBD1
abundance: few
v_gene: TRBV6-5
CDR3aa: CASRIQGIGGELFF
CDR3nt: TGTGCCAGCAGGATACAGGGGATCGGCGGGGAGCTGTTTTTT

j_gene: TRBJ1-3
d_gene: -
abundance: -
v_gene: TRBV5-6
CDR3aa: CASSPLDSGNTIYF
CDR3nt: TGTGCCAGCAGCCCTCTAGACTCTGGAAACACCATATATTTT

j_gene: TRBJ1-6
d_gene: TRBD1
abundance: -
v_gene: TRBV3-1/TRBV3-2
CDR3aa: CASSQGQGRGSGNSPLHF
CDR3nt: TGTGCCAGCAGCCAGGGACAGGGACGCGGTTCTGGTAATTCACCCCTCCACTTT

j_gene: TRBJ2-7
d_gene: TRBD1
abundance: -
v_gene: TRBV5-1
CDR3aa: CASSLVGTDSYEQYF
CDR3nt: TGCGCCAGCAGCTTGGTGGGGACAGATTCCTACGAGCAGTACTTC

j_gene: TRBJ1-2
d_gene: -
abundance: few
v_gene: TRBV6-6
CDR3aa: CASSYGGRSYGYTF
CDR3nt: TGTGCCAGCAGTTACGGGGGCAGGTCATATGGCTACACCTTC

j_gene: TRBJ1-2
d_gene: TRBD1
abundance: -
v_gene: TRBV5-1
CDR3aa: CASSLGGQGGYTF
CDR3nt: TGCGCCAGCAGCTTGGGGGGACAGGGAGGCTACACCTTC